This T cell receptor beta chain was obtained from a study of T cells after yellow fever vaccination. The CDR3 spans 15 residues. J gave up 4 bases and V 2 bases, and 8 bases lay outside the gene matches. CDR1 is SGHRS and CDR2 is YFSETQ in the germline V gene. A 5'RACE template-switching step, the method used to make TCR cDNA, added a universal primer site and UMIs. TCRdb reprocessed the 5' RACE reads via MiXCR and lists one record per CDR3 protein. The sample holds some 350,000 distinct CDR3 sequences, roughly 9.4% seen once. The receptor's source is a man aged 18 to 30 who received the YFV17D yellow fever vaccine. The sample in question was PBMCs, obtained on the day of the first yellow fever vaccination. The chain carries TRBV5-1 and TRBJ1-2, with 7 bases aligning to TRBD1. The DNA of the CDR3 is TGCGCCAGCAGCTTAATCGGGGGACAGACCTATGGCTACACCTTC. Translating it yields CASSLIGGQTYGYTF.